The clone carrying this T cell receptor beta chain was observed at least ten times. Its target is unknown. This sample stems from a study of T cell repertoires in cytomegalovirus infection. Study in general: CMV infection together with matching HLA type was indicated by public TCR beta signatures.

General study points: In two of eight donors, the top clonotype was HLA-C-restricted CMV-specific. Adding up the frequency of public TCR beta families identified people who carried CMV plus the relevant HLA.

TCRdb re-analysed the reads in MiXCR, keeping a single row per CDR3 protein. The sample lists hundreds of thousands of distinct CDR3 sequences, more than 20% occurring once. Sequencing was done on a sample of CD8+ T cells from PBMCs. The source is a human donor in good health (CMV status not recorded). Some clones in this sample may be carry-over from other donors' samples.

This CDR3 reads CASSPQGPFQGPREETQYF. The CDR3 coding sequence is TGTGCCAGCAGCCCCCAGGGTCCGTTCCAGGGCCCCCGCGAAGAGACCCAGTACTTC. The chain combines TRBV7-6 with TRBJ2-5; a weak D match, TRBD1 (5 bases). Germline lookup yields CDR1 SGHVS and CDR2 FNYEAQ. V was shortened by 5 bases and J by 3 bases, with 28 bases between the two germline ends. This CDR3 has 19 amino acids.